One sample yielded the 14 T cell receptor beta chains listed below, sequenced in a study of shared clonotypes between healthy human individuals. Method: immunoSEQ multiplex PCR; TCRdb's copy keeps in-frame clones and lacks some. Among hundreds of thousands of clones listed, roughly four fifths were seen once. The sequenced sample consisted of PBMCs. All receptors derive from a woman aged 40 to 50 in good health. Some clones in this sample may be carry-over from other donors' samples.

The chain uses TRBV5-1 and TRBJ1-3; D is uncertain. The germline V gene encodes CDR1 SGHRS and CDR2 YFSETQ. The V gene lost 4 bases and the J gene lost 8 bases, with 19 bases spanning the gap. The CDR3 sequence is 15 residues long. The CDR3 region has the DNA TGCGCCAGCAGCCCGGTTGGGGTAGAAGGAGACACCATATATTTT. Encoded protein: CASSPVGVEGDTIYF.

This chain links TRBV5-1 with TRBJ2-1; 7 nucleotides match TRBD2. CDR1 is SGHRS and CDR2 is YFSETQ in the germline V gene. V trimming: 0 bases; J trimming: 6 bases; junction bases outside the gene matches: 9. The CDR3 runs to 16 residues. CDR3 bases: TGCGCCAGCAGCTTGGATCTCCGGGCTAGCGGCAATGAGCAGTTCTTC. This codes for CASSLDLRASGNEQFF.

V and J are TRBV5-6 and TRBJ2-7; D gene ambiguous. The CDR3 has 14 residues. In germline, CDR1 is SGHDT, CDR2 YYEEEE. The V end lost 2 bases, the J end lost 0 bases, and 9 bases lay between the germline ends. The CDR3 bases are TGTGCCAGCAGCTTCCAAGGACCCTCCTACGAGCAGTACTTC. Translation: CASSFQGPSYEQYF.

This rearrangement joins TRBV7-9 to TRBJ2-2; D not certain. The V end was cut by 7 bases, the J end by 5 bases, with 14 bases between. The germline V gene encodes CDR1 SEHNR and CDR2 FQNEAQ (reference sequence). CDR3 length: 14 amino acids. CDR3 sequence reads: CASTYRSGTGELFF. For the CDR3, the DNA is TGTGCCAGCACCTATAGGTCCGGGACCGGGGAGCTGTTTTTT.

This CDR3 is CASGLVLAGGPRRETQYF. The CDR3 nucleotides are TGTGCTAGTGGTTTGGTACTAGCGGGAGGGCCGAGGAGAGAGACCCAGTACTTC. The chain employs TRBV12-5 and TRBJ2-5; 13 bases are shared with TRBD2. There are 18 residues in the CDR3. Trimming at V came to 0 bases and at J to 4 bases, leaving 8 bases not matched to a gene. Germline V gives CDR1 LGHNT, CDR2 FRNRAP.

Concerning this clone: It differs at one base from a far larger clone, so likely a read error. The V gene is TRBV4-3, the J gene TRBJ2-7; TRBD2 might be the D (5 bases). Trimming took off 1 base at V and 4 bases at J, with 11 bases between the two ends. The germline V gene has CDR1 LGHNA and CDR2 YSLEER. The CDR3 is made up of 14 amino acids. This chain's CDR3 is CASSQGRRGYEQYF. CDR3 nucleotide sequence: TGCGCCAGCAGCCAAGGTCGTCGGGGATACGAGCAGTACTTC.

The V gene is TRBV29-1, the J gene TRBJ2-7; D gene unclear. V was shortened by 4 bases and J by 0 bases, with 7 bases between the two germline ends. This CDR3 spans 12 amino acids. Looked up from germline, CDR1 is SQVTM and CDR2 is ANQGSEA. CDR3 loop: CSVADFSYEQYF. The CDR3 DNA reads TGCAGCGTTGCCGATTTCTCCTACGAGCAGTACTTC.

The chain uses TRBV29-1 and TRBJ1-1; no clear D gene. The CDR3 length is 13 residues. The germline CDR1 and CDR2 sequences are SQVTM and ANQGSEA. The V end was cut by 4 bases, the J end by 0 bases, with 9 bases between. Written as DNA, the CDR3 is TGCAGCGTTGTAATCAGTTTGAACACTGAAGCTTTCTTT. Protein sequence: CSVVISLNTEAFF. The full variable domain, rest sourced from reference TRBV29-1 and TRBJ1-1, is SAVISQKPSRDICQRGTSLTIQCQVDSQVTMMFWYRQQPGQSLTLIATANQGSEATYESGFVIDKFPISRPNLTFSTLTVSNMSPEDSSIYLCSVVISLNTEAFFGQGTRLTVV.

This chain joins TRBV20-1 and TRBJ2-1; the D gene is possibly TRBD2 (6 bases). Germline assignment: CDR1 DFQATT and CDR2 SNEGSKA (reference sequence). This CDR3 has 11 residues. Trimming stripped 1 base from V and 12 bases from J, with 10 bases between. The CDR3 spells CSARGTIGQFF. Written as DNA, the CDR3 is TGCAGTGCTAGAGGGACTATCGGGCAGTTCTTC.

The V and J genes are TRBV6-1 and TRBJ2-1; TRBD2 aligns across 10 bases. With 9 bases clipped from V and 7 bases from J, the junction kept 6 bases outside the gene matches. Germline values: CDR1 MNHNS, CDR2 SASEGT. This CDR3 has 13 amino acids. CDR3 sequence reads: CASSGTSVNEQFF. CDR3 DNA: TGTGCCAGTTCCGGGACTAGCGTAAATGAGCAGTTCTTC.

The chain uses TRBV27 and TRBJ2-2; D is uncertain. In germline, CDR1 is MNHEY, CDR2 SMNVEV (reference sequence). Trimming stripped 7 bases from V and 4 bases from J, with 7 bases between. This CDR3 has 12 amino acids. CDR3 DNA sequence: TGTGCCAGCAACTCGGGCACCGGGGAGCTGTTTTTT. It encodes CASNSGTGELFF.

Only one count was recorded for this clone. A much larger clone differs from this one at a single base, so this may be a read error. The J gene is TRBJ1-2, the V gene TRBV27; D not certain. This CDR3 comprises 16 residues. The germline V gene encodes CDR1 MNHEY and CDR2 SMNVEV (reference sequence). V gave up 0 bases and J gave up 9 bases, with 20 bases separating them. CDR3 bases: TGTGCCAGCAGTTTATCCCCCCGGGGAACCTTATCCCGCTACACCTTC. It codes for CASSLSPRGTLSRYTF.

The J gene is TRBJ2-1, the V gene TRBV21-1. TRBV21-1 is an annotated pseudogene. CDR3 length: 16 amino acids. The CDR3 DNA follows: TGTGCCAGCAGCAAAGGGGTTGGTACCACCTGTTCCGAGCAGTTCTTC. It specifies CASSKGVGTTCSEQFF.

The rearrangement uses TRBV4-1 and TRBJ1-2; D is undetermined. The CDR3 loop spans 14 amino acids. V was pared by 3 bases and J by 0 bases, with 8 bases between. Germline loops: CDR1 MGHRA, CDR2 YSYEKL. The CDR3 protein is CASSQVVANYGYTF. The CDR3 region has the DNA TGCGCCAGCAGCCAGGTAGTAGCTAACTATGGCTACACCTTC.